This T cell receptor beta chain emerged from a study of blood T cells in healthy people across ages. General study results and limits: Nothing was known about donor CMV status, and this possibly confounded expanded clonotype changes. Diversity estimates from one million T cells were considered underestimates. PBMC samples, being unsorted, prevented any conclusive comparison of naive and antigen-experienced cells.

Points on this clonotype: The antigen remains unidentified.

For the second PCR, which ran for roughly 6 to 12 cycles, a sample-barcoded 5' primer and a J-beta primer mix were used. TCRdb re-analysed the 5' RACE reads in MiXCR, keeping a single row per CDR3 protein. Here the sample spans hundreds of thousands of distinct CDR3 sequences, about 52% being singletons. Germline V gene sequence: CDR1 SQVTM, CDR2 ANQGSEA. CDR3 length: 12 amino acids. V was pared by 5 bases and J by 5 bases, with 12 bases between. The sample consisted of blood. This receptor was taken from a woman aged 55-75 years in good health. J is TRBJ1-1 and V is TRBV29-1; a weak D match, TRBD1 (5 bases). The CDR3 here is CSVLSGGTEAFF. DNA of the CDR3: TGCAGCGTTCTTTCGGGGGGGACTGAAGCTTTCTTT.